What follows are 11 T cell receptor beta chains derived from one specimen sequenced in a study of PD-1 blockade in classical Hodgkin lymphoma. No patient escaped relapse after autologous stem cell transplantation, and brentuximab vedotin exposure varied. The protocol was immunoSEQ multiplex PCR, while the TCRdb copy is restricted to in-frame clones and leaves out a portion. The sample holds some 100,000 clones; roughly 92% are singletons and the top ten take roughly 2.8%. This material consisted of peripheral blood mononuclear cells (PBMCs), taken at baseline. The receptors were sampled from a human donor with classical Hodgkin lymphoma.

The gene calls are TRBV27 and TRBJ2-7, with a possible D match to TRBD2 (6 bases). This CDR3 comprises 17 residues. Germline-derived CDR1 and CDR2 are MNHEY and SMNVEV (reference sequence). V was cut by 4 bases and J by 2 bases, with 21 bases left in between. The CDR3 DNA reads TGTGCCAGCAGTTGGGAACCTCTACCGGGAGACCCCTACGAGCAGTACTTC. This sequence encodes CASSWEPLPGDPYEQYF.

The chain has TRBV11-2 and TRBJ1-2; D is possibly TRBD1 (6 bases). The CDR3 consists of 14 residues. Deletions cut 3 bases from V and 4 bases from J, with 12 bases between. The germline V gene has CDR1 SGHAT and CDR2 FQNNGV. The CDR3 reads CASSFAGDLYGYTF. The CDR3 region has the DNA TGTGCCAGCAGCTTTGCAGGGGACCTCTATGGCTACACCTTC.

This chain uses TRBV19 with TRBJ1-3, with TRBD1 identical over 8 bases. Trimming cost V 10 bases and J 2 bases; bases outside gene matches: 4. Germline CDR1 is LNHDA and CDR2 is SQIVND (reference sequence). The CDR3 has 13 amino acids. CDR3: CATSDRAGNTIYF. In DNA form, the CDR3 reads TGTGCCACCTCGGACAGGGCTGGAAACACCATATATTTT.

This clone was observed a single time. The chain combines TRBV27 with TRBJ2-1; TRBD1 or TRBD2 may be the D gene (5 bases each). Germline lookup yields CDR1 MNHEY and CDR2 SMNVEV (reference sequence). Deletions cut 6 bases from V and 10 bases from J, with 13 bases between. This CDR3 is 12 amino acids long. The DNA for the CDR3 is TGTGCCAGCAGGGGGACGCCGAGGGAGCAGTTCTTC. Its protein product is CASRGTPREQFF.

This sequence joins TRBV25-1 and TRBJ1-1; a weak D match, TRBD1 (6 bases). This CDR3 has 15 residues. The germline CDR1 and CDR2 sequences are MGHDK and SYGVNS. V lost 6 bases, J lost 1 base, and 15 bases lay in between. The CDR3 DNA sequence: TGTGCCAGCAGCACGCAGGGGTCACCGAACACTGAAGCTTTCTTT. Its translation is CASSTQGSPNTEAFF.

This chain joins TRBV27 and TRBJ2-2, with TRBD1 identical over 12 bases. Germline trimming cut 6 bases from V and 3 bases from J; bases unmatched to any gene: 11. Per germline, CDR1 MNHEY and CDR2 SMNVEV (reference sequence). The CDR3 sequence is 18 residues long. This CDR3 reads CASRRRDRGQGDTGELFF. The CDR3 bases are TGTGCCAGCAGACGAAGGGACAGGGGGCAGGGCGACACCGGGGAGCTGTTTTTT.

This rearrangement joins TRBV5-6 to TRBJ1-2, with TRBD1 as a possible D gene (6 bases). V was cut by 0 bases and J by 8 bases, with 14 bases left in between. This CDR3 comprises 14 residues. Germline V gene lookup returns CDR1 SGHDT and CDR2 YYEEEE. CDR3 loop: CASSLVWGARGYTF. DNA of the CDR3: TGTGCCAGCAGCTTGGTATGGGGGGCGCGGGGCTACACCTTC. Using reference TRBV5-6 and TRBJ1-2 for the parts outside the CDR3, the full variable domain is DAGVTQSPTHLIKTRGQQVTLRCSPKSGHDTVSWYQQALGQGPQFIFQYYEEEERQRGNFPDRFSGHQFPNYSSELNVNALLLGDSALYLCASSLVWGARGYTFGSGTRLTVV.

The rearrangement links TRBV5-1 to TRBJ2-2; 11 nucleotides agree with TRBD1. The CDR3 covers 18 residues. Germline CDR1 and CDR2: SGHRS and YFSETQ. Trimming took 4 bases from V and 1 from J; bases not matched to a gene: 9. CDR3 residues: CASSPYGTGGVNTGELFF. CDR3 in DNA: TGCGCCAGCAGCCCGTACGGGACAGGGGGTGTGAACACCGGGGAGCTGTTTTTT.

This clone has only one observation. The V call is TRBV2, the J call TRBJ2-5, with 8 nucleotides matching TRBD1. The J call may be in error: the DNA end matches TRBJ2-7 better. The CDR3 has 14 residues. Germline V gene lookup returns CDR1 SNHLY and CDR2 FYNNEI. Here the CDR3 reads CASKLDRGPYEQYF. The CDR3, as DNA: TGTGCCAGCAAGCTCGACAGGGGTCCCTACGAGCAGTACTTC.

The V and J genes are TRBV9 and TRBJ2-1, with D possibly called TRBD1 or TRBD2 (5 bases each). CDR1 and CDR2 (germline): SGDLS, YYNGEE. Trimming removed 0 bases at V and 4 bases at J, with 11 bases between. The CDR3 has 15 amino acids. The CDR3 loop is CASSVGGSLYNEQFF. In DNA form, the CDR3 reads TGTGCCAGCAGCGTAGGGGGGAGCTTGTACAATGAGCAGTTCTTC.

The genes are TRBV6-4 and TRBJ1-2; 10 bases map to TRBD1. The germline CDR1 and CDR2 sequences are MRHNA and SNTAGT. This CDR3 region has 14 residues. After removal of 6 bases from V and 2 bases from J, the junction contained 3 bases not matched to a gene. The CDR3: CASRGQGVNYGYTF. DNA of the CDR3: TGTGCCAGCAGAGGACAGGGGGTAAACTATGGCTACACCTTC.